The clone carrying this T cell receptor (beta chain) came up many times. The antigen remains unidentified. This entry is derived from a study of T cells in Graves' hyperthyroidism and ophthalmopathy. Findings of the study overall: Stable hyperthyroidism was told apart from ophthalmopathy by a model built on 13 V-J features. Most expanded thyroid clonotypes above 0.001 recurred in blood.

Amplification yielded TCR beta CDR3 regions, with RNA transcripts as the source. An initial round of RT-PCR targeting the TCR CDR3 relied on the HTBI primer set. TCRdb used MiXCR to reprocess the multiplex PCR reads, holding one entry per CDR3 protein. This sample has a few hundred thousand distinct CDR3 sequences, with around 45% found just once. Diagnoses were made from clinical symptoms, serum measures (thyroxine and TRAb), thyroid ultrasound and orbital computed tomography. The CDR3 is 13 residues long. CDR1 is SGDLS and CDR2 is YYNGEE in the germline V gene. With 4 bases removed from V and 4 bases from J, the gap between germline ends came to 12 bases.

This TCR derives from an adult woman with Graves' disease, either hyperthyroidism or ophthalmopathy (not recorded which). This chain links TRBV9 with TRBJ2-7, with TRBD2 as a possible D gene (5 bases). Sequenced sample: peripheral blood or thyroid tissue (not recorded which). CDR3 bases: TGTGCCAGCAGCCCAAACGGGAATTACGAGCAGTACTTC. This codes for CASSPNGNYEQYF.